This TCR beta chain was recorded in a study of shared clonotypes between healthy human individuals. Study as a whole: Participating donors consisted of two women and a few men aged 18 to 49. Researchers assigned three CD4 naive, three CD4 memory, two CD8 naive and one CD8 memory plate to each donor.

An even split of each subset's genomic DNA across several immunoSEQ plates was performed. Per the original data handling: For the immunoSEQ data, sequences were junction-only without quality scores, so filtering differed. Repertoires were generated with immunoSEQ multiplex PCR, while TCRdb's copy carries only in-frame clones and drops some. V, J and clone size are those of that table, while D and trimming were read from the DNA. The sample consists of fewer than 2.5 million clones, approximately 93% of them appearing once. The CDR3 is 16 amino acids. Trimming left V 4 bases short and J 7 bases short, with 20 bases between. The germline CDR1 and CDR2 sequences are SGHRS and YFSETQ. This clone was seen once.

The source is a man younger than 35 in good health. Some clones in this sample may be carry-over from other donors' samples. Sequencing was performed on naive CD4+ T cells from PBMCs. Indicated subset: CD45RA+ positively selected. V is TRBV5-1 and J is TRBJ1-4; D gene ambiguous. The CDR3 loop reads CASSPGRTAVGEKLFF. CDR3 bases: TGCGCCAGCAGCCCCGGACGGACCGCGGTGGGTGAAAAACTGTTTTTT. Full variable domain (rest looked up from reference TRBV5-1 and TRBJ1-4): KAGVTQTPRYLIKTRGQQVTLSCSPISGHRSVSWYQQTPGQGLQFLFEYFSETQRNKGNFPGRFSGRQFSNSRSEMNVSTLELGDSALYLCASSPGRTAVGEKLFFGSGTQLSVL.